These 20 T cell receptor beta chains originate from one sample sequenced in a study of blood T cell repertoires in COVID-19. The data were produced by immunoSEQ multiplex PCR, yet TCRdb's version contains in-frame clones alone and is incomplete. The data show about 400,000 clones, around 87% seen once. Material: peripheral blood. These receptor sequences come from a human donor in a cohort sampled during active COVID-19.

The V and J genes are TRBV7-2 and TRBJ2-5; D not certain. V lost 1 base and J 3 bases, leaving 9 bases between the germline ends. This CDR3 contains 14 residues. CDR1 and CDR2 from the germline V gene are SGHTA and FQGNSA. CDR3 protein: CASSLDISKETQYF. The CDR3 coding sequence is TGTGCCAGCAGCTTAGATATTAGCAAAGAGACCCAGTACTTC. Full variable domain (rest looked up from reference TRBV7-2 and TRBJ2-5): GAGVSQSPSNKVTEKGKDVELRCDPISGHTALYWYRQSLGQGLEFLIYFQGNSAPDKSGLPSDRFSAERTGGSVSTLTIQRTQQEDSAVYLCASSLDISKETQYFGPGTRLLVL.

The chain is built from TRBV6-6 and TRBJ2-1; the D gene is possibly TRBD2 (6 bases). The length of the CDR3 is 14 residues. Germline CDR1 and CDR2: MNHNY and SVGAGI (reference sequence). Trimming removed 6 bases at V and 1 base at J, with 10 bases between. The CDR3 reads CASRVLASYNEQFF. For the CDR3, the DNA is TGTGCCAGCAGAGTACTAGCATCCTACAATGAGCAGTTCTTC.

This clone was observed a few times. The rearrangement links TRBV19 to TRBJ2-2; D is unresolved. Germline V lookup: CDR1 LNHDA, CDR2 SQIVND (reference sequence). The V end was cut by 8 bases, the J end by 2 bases, with 15 bases between. There are 15 residues in the CDR3. CDR3 sequence (DNA): TGTGCCAGTGTACCGGGTCCCCTAAACACCGGGGAGCTGTTTTTT. The encoded protein is CASVPGPLNTGELFF. The full variable domain, completed using reference TRBV19 and TRBJ2-2, is DGGITQSPKYLFRKEGQNVTLSCEQNLNHDAMYWYRQDPGQGLRLIYYSQIVNDFQKGDIAEGYSVSREKKESFPLTVTSAQKNPTAFYLCASVPGPLNTGELFFGEGSRLTVL.

V gene TRBV6-4 combines with J gene TRBJ2-1; 13 bases are shared with TRBD2. This CDR3 comprises 14 residues. CDR1 is MRHNA, CDR2 SNTAGT, per germline. After removal of 3 bases from V and 8 bases from J, the junction contained 1 base not matched to a gene. The CDR3: CASSELAGGHEQFF. DNA of the CDR3: TGTGCCAGCAGTGAACTAGCGGGGGGGCATGAGCAGTTCTTC.

The chain combines TRBV19 with TRBJ1-4; TRBD1 might be the D (5 bases). Per germline, CDR1 LNHDA and CDR2 SQIVND (reference sequence). This CDR3 is 16 amino acids long. V shed 5 bases and J shed 0 bases, with 13 bases lying between them. The CDR3 DNA follows: TGTGCCAGTAGTTCGTGGGGACTACCAACTAATGAAAAACTGTTTTTT. It specifies CASSSWGLPTNEKLFF.

The chain joins TRBV29-1 to TRBJ2-6; D remains ambiguous. Germline V gene lookup returns CDR1 SQVTM and CDR2 ANQGSEA. V was clipped by 4 bases and J by 0 bases, with 7 bases between them. CDR3 length: 14 residues. The CDR3 here is CSVAAGSGANVLTF. CDR3 coding DNA: TGCAGCGTTGCCGCCGGCTCTGGGGCCAACGTCCTGACTTTC.

The chain carries TRBV2 and TRBJ1-5, with 7 bases fitting TRBD1. This CDR3 has 14 residues. Germline V CDR1 and CDR2: SNHLY, FYNNEI. Trimming at V came to 3 bases and at J to 5 bases, leaving 4 bases not matched to a gene. The DNA for the CDR3 is TGTGCCAGCAGTGACTCCAGGGGGGATCAGCCCCAGCATTTT. Amino acid sequence: CASSDSRGDQPQHF.

This clone was detected once. The CDR3 spells CASRSTSNQGDEQFF. The CDR3 nucleotides read TGTGCCAGCAGGTCTACTAGCAACCAAGGCGATGAGCAGTTCTTC. V gene TRBV7-3 combines with J gene TRBJ2-1; a weak D match, TRBD2 (6 bases). Per the germline V gene, CDR1 is SGHTA and CDR2 is FQGTGA. V was shortened by 6 bases and J by 8 bases, with 20 bases between the two germline ends. CDR3 size: 15 residues.

This clone showed up just a few times. V usage is TRBV12-3 or TRBV12-4 and J usage is TRBJ2-3, with D possibly matching TRBD2 (6 bases). V shed 1 base and J shed 4 bases, with 6 bases lying between them. CDR3 length: 13 amino acids. The CDR3 loop is CASSLGDSDTQYF. DNA for the CDR3: TGTGCCAGCAGTTTAGGGGACTCAGATACGCAGTATTTT.

The V gene is TRBV30, the J gene TRBJ2-3; TRBD2 matches at 9 bases. J lost 6 bases, V lost 2 bases, and 3 bases had no gene match. The CDR3 runs to 13 residues. Germline-derived CDR1 and CDR2 are GTSNPN and SVGIG (reference sequence). DNA for the CDR3: TGTGCCTGGAGTACCGCGGGGGGGGATACGCAGTATTTT. As protein: CAWSTAGGDTQYF.

This sequence joins TRBV18 and TRBJ2-5; TRBD1 matches at 8 bases. This CDR3 region has 14 residues. Germline CDR1 and CDR2: KGHSH and LQKENI. Trimming took 2 bases from V and 3 from J; bases not matched to a gene: 2. The CDR3 nucleotides read TGTGCCAGCTCACCAGGGACAGGAGAAGAGACCCAGTACTTC. It specifies CASSPGTGEETQYF.

The chain combines TRBV30 with TRBJ1-1; the D gene is possibly TRBD1 (5 bases). V dropped 7 bases and J dropped 5 bases, with 14 bases sitting between them. Germline CDR1 is GTSNPN and CDR2 is SVGIG (reference sequence). This CDR3 has 12 amino acids. The DNA of the CDR3 is TGTGCCTACCTAGGGGTCGCGACTGAAGCTTTCTTT. Translation gives CAYLGVATEAFF. The entire variable domain, with the rest obtained from reference TRBV30 and TRBJ1-1, is as follows: SQTIHQWPATLVQPVGSPLSLECTVEGTSNPNLYWYRQAAGRGLQLLFYSVGIGQISSEVPQNLSASRPQDRQFILSSKKLLLSDSGFYLCAYLGVATEAFFGQGTRLTVV.

This chain connects TRBV5-1 to TRBJ2-7; the D is unclear. V lost 4 bases and J 3 bases, leaving 11 bases between the germline ends. This CDR3 has 13 residues. The germline gives CDR1 SGHRS, CDR2 YFSETQ. This CDR3 is CASSQEGRYEQYF. For the CDR3, the DNA is TGCGCCAGCAGCCAGGAAGGTCGCTACGAGCAGTACTTC.

This chain joins TRBV5-1 and TRBJ2-2, with 7 bases matching TRBD1. This CDR3 contains 14 residues. Trimming cost V 9 bases and J 1 base; bases outside gene matches: 6. The germline V gene encodes CDR1 SGHRS and CDR2 YFSETQ. CDR3 nucleotide sequence: TGCGCCACCAGAACAGGGGTGAACACCGGGGAGCTGTTTTTT. Translating gives CATRTGVNTGELFF.

This chain uses TRBV9 with TRBJ2-1; 11 nucleotides line up with TRBD2. The CDR3 consists of 21 residues. Germline loops: CDR1 SGDLS, CDR2 YYNGEE. The J segment lost 1 base and the V segment lost 0 bases, leaving 15 bases of the junction unmatched. The CDR3 DNA follows: TGTGCCAGCAGCGTAGCAATGGGGAGACTAGCGGGGAATACTTCCTACAATGAGCAGTTCTTC. Protein sequence: CASSVAMGRLAGNTSYNEQFF.

V is TRBV28 and J is TRBJ2-7, with D unresolved. The V gene lost 3 bases and the J gene lost 4 bases, with 16 bases spanning the gap. This CDR3 spans 15 amino acids. Germline CDR1 and CDR2: MDHEN and SYDVKM. The CDR3 loop is CASSFDTALAYEQYF. In nucleotides, the CDR3 is TGTGCCAGCAGTTTCGACACTGCCTTGGCATACGAGCAGTACTTC.

The V call is TRBV7-9, the J call TRBJ2-3; D unclear. With 8 bases removed from V and 2 bases from J, the gap between germline ends came to 8 bases. CDR3 length: 12 residues. Germline loops: CDR1 SEHNR, CDR2 FQNEAQ (reference sequence). For the CDR3, the DNA is TGTGCCAGCCAGTACTACACAGATACGCAGTATTTT. Translated: CASQYYTDTQYF.

The genes are TRBV7-3 and TRBJ1-2; D unresolved. There are 13 residues in the CDR3. CDR1 and CDR2 from the germline V gene are SGHTA and FQGTGA. Trimming removed 4 bases from V and 3 bases from J, with 9 bases in between. CDR3 bases: TGTGCCAGCAGCTCCGACGGAGACTATGGCTACACCTTC. The encoded protein is CASSSDGDYGYTF.

This chain connects TRBV20-1 to TRBJ2-1, with 10 bases aligning to TRBD2. CDR3 length: 14 amino acids. CDR1 and CDR2 from the germline V gene are DFQATT and SNEGSKA (reference sequence). Germline trimming cut 3 bases from V and 9 bases from J; bases unmatched to any gene: 8. This CDR3 is CSASPPAGGIEQFF. The CDR3, as DNA: TGCAGTGCTAGTCCCCCAGCGGGGGGGATTGAGCAGTTCTTC.

V and J are TRBV18 and TRBJ2-1, with 7 bases identical to TRBD1. This CDR3 is 17 amino acids long. Germline CDR1 is KGHSH and CDR2 is LQKENI. The V gene end was trimmed by 2 bases and the J gene end by 5 bases; junction bases not matched to a gene: 12. CDR3 sequence reads: CASSPLLVTGNNNEQFF. The CDR3 nucleotides are TGTGCCAGCTCACCATTATTGGTGACAGGGAACAACAATGAGCAGTTCTTC.